This T cell receptor beta chain was recovered during a study of identical twins. Whole-study findings and limits: Diverse VJ usage suggested most zero-insertion clonotypes were not invariant T cells. Sharing of beta out-of-frame sequences by twins showed a weaker excess.

One entry per CDR3 protein results from TCRdb running MiXCR on the 5' RACE reads. Counted here are roughly 250,000 distinct CDR3 sequences, roughly 7% occurring once; the ten biggest clones make up roughly 3.6%. Germline CDR1 SGHDN, CDR2 FVKESK. After removal of 3 bases from V and 2 bases from J, the junction contained 12 bases not matched to a gene. The CDR3 totals 19 residues. This clonotype was seen a handful of times. Its antigen remains unknown. Separately, the same data were catalogued under a study of yellow fever vaccine responses in identical twins. That source adds: Twins reportedly appeared to share part of their vaccine T cell response while keeping part individual.

The TCR originated in a woman younger than 35 in good health. Sequences were obtained from memory (CD45RO+) T cells sorted from blood. V usage is TRBV14 and J usage is TRBJ2-1; 11 nucleotides align to TRBD2. CDR3 in amino acids: CASSQSGTSGWVPYNEQFF. The DNA of the CDR3 is TGTGCCAGCAGCCAGTCCGGGACTAGCGGATGGGTCCCCTACAATGAGCAGTTCTTC.